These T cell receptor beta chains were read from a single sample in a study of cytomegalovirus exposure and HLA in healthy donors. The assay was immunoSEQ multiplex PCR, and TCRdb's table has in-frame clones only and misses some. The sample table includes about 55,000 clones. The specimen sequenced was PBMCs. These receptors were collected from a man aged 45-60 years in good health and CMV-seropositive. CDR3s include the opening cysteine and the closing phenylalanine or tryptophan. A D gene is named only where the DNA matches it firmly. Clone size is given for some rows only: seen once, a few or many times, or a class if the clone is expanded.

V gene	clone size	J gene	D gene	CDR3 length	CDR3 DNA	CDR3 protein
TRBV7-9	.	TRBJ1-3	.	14	TGTGCCAGCAGCCGCGACAGCTCTGGAAACACCATATATTTT	CASSRDSSGNTIYF
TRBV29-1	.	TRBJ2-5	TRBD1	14	TGCAGCGTCACACAGGGGAACGGTCGAGAGACCCAGTACTTC	CSVTQGNGRETQYF
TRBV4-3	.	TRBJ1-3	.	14	TGCGCCAGCAGCCAAAGGGACACCAGGAACACCATATATTTT	CASSQRDTRNTIYF
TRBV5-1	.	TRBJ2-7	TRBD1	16	TGCGCCAGCAGCTCCCTCGCCGGGACAGCAGCCTACGAGCAGTACTTC	CASSSLAGTAAYEQYF
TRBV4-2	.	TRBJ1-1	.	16	TGTGCCAGCAGCCAAGGAGAGAGTGACATGAACACTGAAGCTTTCTTT	CASSQGESDMNTEAFF
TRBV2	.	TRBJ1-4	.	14	TGTGCCAGCACGGTCAGGGTTTTACCGGAAAAACTGTTTTTT	CASTVRVLPEKLFF
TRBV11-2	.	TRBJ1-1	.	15	TGTGCCAGCAGCTTAGGAGGAAATCTGAACACTGAAGCTTTCTTT	CASSLGGNLNTEAFF
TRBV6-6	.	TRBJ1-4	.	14	TGTGCCAGCAGTTTCCCGGCCGGAGGTGAAAAACTGTTTTTT	CASSFPAGGEKLFF
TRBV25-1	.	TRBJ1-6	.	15	TGTGCCAGCCAAGCACCGGGACTCAAATATTCACCCCTCCACTTT	CASQAPGLKYSPLHF
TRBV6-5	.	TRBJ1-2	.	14	TGTGCCAGCAGTCCTACAGGGAGAATGGATGGCTACACCTTC	CASSPTGRMDGYTF
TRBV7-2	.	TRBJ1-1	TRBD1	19	TGTGCCAGCAGCTTAAACCCGACAGGGGGCGCGACAATGAACACTGAAGCTTTCTTT	CASSLNPTGGATMNTEAFF
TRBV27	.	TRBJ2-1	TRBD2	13	TGTGCCGCGGCTAGCGGGAGTCAAAATGAGCAGTTCTTC	CAAASGSQNEQFF
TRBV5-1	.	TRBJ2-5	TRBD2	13	TGCGCCACCCAGACTAGCGGGGGAGAGACCCAGTACTTC	CATQTSGGETQYF
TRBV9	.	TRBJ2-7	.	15	TGTGCCAGCAGCGTAGCTCCAGGGCTCTCCTACGAGCAGTACTTC	CASSVAPGLSYEQYF
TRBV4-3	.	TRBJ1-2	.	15	TGCGCCAGCCGCCCGGCGGGGCCCGATAACTATGGCTACACCTTC	CASRPAGPDNYGYTF
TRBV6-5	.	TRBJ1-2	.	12	TGTGCCAGCAGAACCGGGAGGTATGGCTACACCTTC	CASRTGRYGYTF
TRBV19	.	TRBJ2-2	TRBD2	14	TGTGCCAGTAGTCAGGGAGGGTCCCCCGGGGAGCTGTTTTTT	CASSQGGSPGELFF
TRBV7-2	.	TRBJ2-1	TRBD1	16	TGTGCCAGCAGCACCTACCGGGACAGGGGGCGCGATGAGCAGTTCTTC	CASSTYRDRGRDEQFF
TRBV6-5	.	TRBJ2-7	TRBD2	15	TGTGCCAGCAGTTACTCCCTAGCGGGAGCCTACGAGCAGTACTTC	CASSYSLAGAYEQYF
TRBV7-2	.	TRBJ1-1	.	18	TGTGCCAGCAGCTTCAGACCCATCGGGACAACCACCCCTCTTGAAGCTTTCTTT	CASSFRPIGTTTPLEAFF
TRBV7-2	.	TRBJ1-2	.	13	TGTGCCAGCAGCTTAGGGGCAGGGGTAGGCTACACCTTC	CASSLGAGVGYTF
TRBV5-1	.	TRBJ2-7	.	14	TGCGCCAGCAGCTTGAGGGGCGGCTCCTACGAGCAGTACTTC	CASSLRGGSYEQYF
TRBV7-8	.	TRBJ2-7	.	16	TGTGCCAGCAGCTTCGGTGGCGGGGGCCGTCCCTACGAGCAGTACTTC	CASSFGGGGRPYEQYF
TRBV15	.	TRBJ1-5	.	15	TGTGCCACCAGCAGAGATTCAGGGGCGACTCAGCCCCAGCATTTT	CATSRDSGATQPQHF
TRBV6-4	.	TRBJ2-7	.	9	TGTGCCAGTCCCATCGAGCAGTACTTC	CASPIEQYF
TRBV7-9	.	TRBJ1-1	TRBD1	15	TGTGCCAGCAGCCGGGCCCGACAGGGAGGTACTGAAGCTTTCTTT	CASSRARQGGTEAFF
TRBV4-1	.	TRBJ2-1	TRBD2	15	TGCGCCAGCAGCCGGGCGGGAGGGCCTGACAATGAGCAGTTCTTC	CASSRAGGPDNEQFF
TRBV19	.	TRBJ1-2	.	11	TGTGCCAGTAGGCAGGAGGTCGGCTACACCTTC	CASRQEVGYTF
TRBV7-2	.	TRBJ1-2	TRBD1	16	TGTGCCAGCAGCTTCGGACAGGGACTTGGATACTATGGCTACACCTTC	CASSFGQGLGYYGYTF
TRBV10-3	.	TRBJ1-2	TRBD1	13	TGTGCCATCAGAAAGGGACAGGACTATGGCTACACCTTC	CAIRKGQDYGYTF
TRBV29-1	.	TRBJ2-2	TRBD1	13	TGCAGCGTTGACAGGGGGCGAGCCGGGGAGCTGTTTTTT	CSVDRGRAGELFF
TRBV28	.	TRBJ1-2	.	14	TGTGCCAGCAGCATAACAGGGACCCTCTATGGCTACACCTTC	CASSITGTLYGYTF
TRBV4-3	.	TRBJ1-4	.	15	TGCGCCAGCAGCCAAGGAACAGCAAATAATGAAAAACTGTTTTTT	CASSQGTANNEKLFF
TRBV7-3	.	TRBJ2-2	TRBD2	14	TGTGCCAGCAGATATGCGGGGGACGCCGGGGAGCTGTTTTTT	CASRYAGDAGELFF
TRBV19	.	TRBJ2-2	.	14	TGTGCCAGCAGGGACTTCGCGAACACCGGGGAGCTGTTTTTT	CASRDFANTGELFF
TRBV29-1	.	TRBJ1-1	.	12	TGCAGCGTTGAGAAGGGAGGTACTGAAGCTTTCTTT	CSVEKGGTEAFF
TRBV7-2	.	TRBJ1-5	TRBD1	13	TGTGCCAGCAGCCGACAGGGGGGTCAGCCCCAGCATTTT	CASSRQGGQPQHF
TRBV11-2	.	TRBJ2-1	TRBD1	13	TGTGCCAGCAGCTTATTCTCAGGGGGTGAGCAGTTCTTC	CASSLFSGGEQFF
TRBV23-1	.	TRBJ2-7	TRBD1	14	TGCGCCAGGGGGACAGGGCAGTTTCCGGTCGAGCAGTACTTC	CARGTGQFPVEQYF
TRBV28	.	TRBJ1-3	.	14	TGTGCCAGCAGTTTGGGCCAGGGGTTAAACACCATATATTTT	CASSLGQGLNTIYF
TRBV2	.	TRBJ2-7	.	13	TGTGCCAGCAGTGGGGACATTGGCGGGGAGCAGTACTTC	CASSGDIGGEQYF
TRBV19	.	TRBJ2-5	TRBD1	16	TGTGCCAGTAGTGGGTGGGACAGGGGGCGCGGAAAGACCCAGTACTTC	CASSGWDRGRGKTQYF
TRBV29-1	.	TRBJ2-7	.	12	TGCAGCGTTGAGTGGCCAGGATACGAGCAGTACTTC	CSVEWPGYEQYF
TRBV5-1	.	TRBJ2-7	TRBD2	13	TGCGCCAGCAGCTTTACTAGCGGGAACGAGCAGTACTTC	CASSFTSGNEQYF
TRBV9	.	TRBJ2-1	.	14	TGTGCCAGCAGCGTCTCGGGGGTAGGGAATGAGCAGTTCTTC	CASSVSGVGNEQFF
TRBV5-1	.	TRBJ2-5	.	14	TGCGCCAGCAGCCGCGGACAGTTTCAAGAGACCCAGTACTTC	CASSRGQFQETQYF
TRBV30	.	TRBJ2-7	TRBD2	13	TGTGCCTGGATTCTAGCGGGGGGCTACGAGCAGTACTTC	CAWILAGGYEQYF
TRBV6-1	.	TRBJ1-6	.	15	TGTGCCAGCAGTGAAGGCAAGCTGACGAGGTCACCCCTCCACTTT	CASSEGKLTRSPLHF
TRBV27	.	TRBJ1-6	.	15	TGTGCCAGCAGTTTATATCTCCGGTATAATTCACCCCTCCACTTT	CASSLYLRYNSPLHF
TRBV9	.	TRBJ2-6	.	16	TGTGCCAGCACCCGTAGTGCGGGTTTTGGGGCCAACGTCCTGACTTTC	CASTRSAGFGANVLTF
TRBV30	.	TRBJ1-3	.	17	TGTGCCTGGAGTGTATTCAAGGTGGCAGGCTCTGGAAACACCATATATTTT	CAWSVFKVAGSGNTIYF
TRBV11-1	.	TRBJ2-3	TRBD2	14	TGTGCCAGCAGCTCGGGGCTAGCGGGAGATACGCAGTATTTT	CASSSGLAGDTQYF
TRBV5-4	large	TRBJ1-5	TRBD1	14	TGTGCCAGCAGCGATGGGACAGAGGGCCTGTCCCAGCATTTT	CASSDGTEGLSQHF